Shown below are 16 T cell receptor beta chains from a single sample sequenced in a study of T-cell reconstitution after alpha-beta-depleted transplantation in children listed by TCRdb under 2016. Receptor libraries were prepared by PCR. This sample was sequenced with an Illumina HiSeq 2500. TCR libraries were prepared with molecular barcoding, using unique molecular identifiers to normalize TCRbeta repertoire quantification. TCRdb trimmed the raw reads at Q25, called clones with MiXCR and kept productive beta chains. Rows are unified per CDR3 protein, each entry keeping the most common DNA and genes. Present in this sample are about 900,000 distinct CDR3 sequences, 25% to 30% of which were seen just once. The top ten clones comprise about 28% of the sample. The treatment or condition label, read with the paper, signifies: allogeneic hematopoietic cell transplantation with graft depleted of TCRalphabeta T cells and CD19 B cells.

This sample comprised PBMCs, mostly from graft donor cells, obtained 360 days after TCRalphabeta/CD19-depleted stem cell transplant. The receptor set was obtained from a boy in the first two years of life who had a stem cell transplant for SCID, so the T cells may come from the graft donor.

J is TRBJ1-4 and V is TRBV30; weak D call: TRBD1 (5 bases). This CDR3 region has 16 residues. CDR1 is GTSNPN, CDR2 SVGIG, per germline (reference sequence). The germline V and J ends were trimmed by 4 bases and 5 bases, with 20 bases remaining between them. CDR3 nucleotides: TGTGCCTGGAAGGGGCGACGACCAGGGCTCAATGAAAAACTGTTTTTT. As protein: CAWKGRRPGLNEKLFF.

This clonotype has more than one count but fewer than ten. This chain links TRBV27 with TRBJ1-1, with a possible D match to TRBD1 (6 bases). Germline V gene sequence: CDR1 MNHEY, CDR2 SMNVEV (reference sequence). Trimming stripped 3 bases from V and 8 bases from J, with 13 bases between. The CDR3 covers 13 residues. The CDR3: CASSLVQGEEAFF. The CDR3 DNA sequence: TGTGCCAGCAGTTTGGTACAGGGCGAAGAAGCTTTCTTT.

V gene TRBV20-1 combines with J gene TRBJ2-2, with D perhaps given as TRBD1 or TRBD2 (5 bases each). The CDR3 has 14 residues. V was cut by 3 bases and J by 8 bases, with 16 bases left in between. Germline V CDR1 and CDR2: DFQATT, SNEGSKA (reference sequence). This CDR3 reads CSASEGPVVGELFF. Here the CDR3 DNA reads TGCAGTGCTAGCGAGGGACCTGTAGTTGGGGAGCTGTTTTTT.

The chain is built from TRBV18 and TRBJ2-5; D is uncertain. There are 14 residues in the CDR3. Trimming removed 2 bases at V and 5 bases at J, with 12 bases between. The germline CDR1 and CDR2 sequences are KGHSH and LQKENI. The CDR3 reads CASSPNWVSETQYF. CDR3 coding DNA: TGTGCCAGCTCACCAAATTGGGTGTCTGAGACCCAGTACTTC.

This clonotype has a handful of counts. This chain uses TRBV6-2 or TRBV6-3 with TRBJ1-5, with D possibly being TRBD1 (6 bases). Per the germline V gene, CDR1 is MNHEY and CDR2 is SVGEGT. The CDR3 is made up of 16 amino acids. V lost 6 bases to trimming and J lost 1 base, with 16 bases between them. DNA for the CDR3: TGTGCCAGCAGCCCTACCGGGACATGGAGCAATCAGCCCCAGCATTTT. It codes for CASSPTGTWSNQPQHF.

V is TRBV12-3 or TRBV12-4 and J is TRBJ2-5; D call uncertain. Between the trimmed V and J ends, which lost 3 bases and 4 bases, there was a span of 15 bases. The CDR3 length is 15 residues. The DNA of the CDR3 is TGTGCCAGCAGTTTCGAGGCCCTCCCTACAGAGACCCAGTACTTC. Encoded protein: CASSFEALPTETQYF.

Remarks on this clonotype: Possible read error: a much larger clone is one base away. V is TRBV5-1 and J is TRBJ1-1; D is ambiguous. The CDR3 is made up of 13 amino acids. Germline V CDR1 and CDR2: SGHRS, YFSETQ. For the CDR3, the DNA is TGCGCCAGCAGCTTCGAGGAGAACGCTGAAGCTTTCTTT. Protein product: CASSFEENAEAFF.

The V and J genes are TRBV29-1 and TRBJ1-2; D is possibly TRBD1 (5 bases). The V and J ends lost 6 bases and 2 bases respectively, with 10 bases between them. The CDR3 is made up of 12 amino acids. Germline CDR1 reads SQVTM; CDR2 reads ANQGSEA. The CDR3 sequence: CSVAPGNYGYTF. The CDR3 nucleotides read TGCAGCGTCGCACCAGGGAACTATGGCTACACCTTC.

A few counts support this clonotype. The V call is TRBV28, the J call TRBJ1-1, with 7 bases aligning to TRBD1. The CDR3 runs to 15 residues. Germline CDR1 MDHEN, CDR2 SYDVKM. The V gene end was trimmed by 4 bases and the J gene end by 1 base; junction bases not matched to a gene: 6. The CDR3 nucleotides are TGTGCCAGCAGTTGGGACAGTCTCCCGAACACTGAAGCTTTCTTT. Protein: CASSWDSLPNTEAFF. The whole variable domain, filled in from reference TRBV28 and TRBJ1-1, reads DVKVTQSSRYLVKRTGEKVFLECVQDMDHENMFWYRQDPGLGLRLIYFSYDVKMKEKGDIPEGYSVSREKKERFSLILESASTNQTSMYLCASSWDSLPNTEAFFGQGTRLTVV.

The table lists this clonotype with a few counts. The chain is built from TRBV5-6 and TRBJ2-7; D remains ambiguous. The V end lost 1 base, the J end lost 4 bases, and 6 bases lay between the germline ends. The CDR3 covers 12 residues. Germline assignment: CDR1 SGHDT and CDR2 YYEEEE. CDR3 protein: CASSLRRYEQYF. For the CDR3, the DNA is TGTGCCAGCAGCTTGAGAAGGTACGAGCAGTACTTC.

The V call is TRBV27, the J call TRBJ2-5; tentatively, D is TRBD2 (6 bases). V was trimmed by 2 bases and J by 10 bases, leaving 11 bases between them. The CDR3 sequence is 12 residues long. The V gene's germline CDR1 is MNHEY and CDR2 SMNVEV (reference sequence). CDR3 coding DNA: TGTGCCAGCAGTTTAGCCGGGAGTGTCCAGTACTTC. It is translated as CASSLAGSVQYF.

The CDR3 region is CASSLAPQNTQYF. In DNA, the CDR3 is TGTGCCAGCAGCTTAGCCCCTCAAAATACGCAGTATTTT. This sequence joins TRBV7-9 and TRBJ2-3; D not certain. CDR1 and CDR2 from the germline V gene are SEHNR and FQNEAQ (reference sequence). There are 13 residues in the CDR3. V gave up 0 bases and J gave up 7 bases, with 8 bases separating them.

This chain uses TRBV7-9 with TRBJ2-2; unclear D gene. This CDR3 has 17 amino acids. Trimming left V 0 bases short and J 7 bases short, with 18 bases between. Germline loops: CDR1 SEHNR, CDR2 FQNEAQ (reference sequence). The CDR3 region is CASSLALVGASYGELFF. The DNA of the CDR3 is TGTGCCAGCAGCTTAGCGCTTGTGGGCGCTTCTTACGGGGAGCTGTTTTTT.

Only a few counts were recorded for this clonotype. This rearrangement joins TRBV6-1 to TRBJ2-5; D may be TRBD1 (5 bases). The CDR3 is 14 amino acids. Germline V CDR1 and CDR2: MNHNS, SASEGT. The V and J ends lost 5 bases and 3 bases respectively, with 13 bases between them. CDR3 nucleotide sequence: TGTGCCAGCAGTAGGAACCAGGGAAAAGAGACCCAGTACTTC. This encodes CASSRNQGKETQYF.

The chain combines TRBV28 with TRBJ2-7, with 12 bases that match TRBD2. The V gene's germline CDR1 is MDHEN and CDR2 SYDVKM. The length of the CDR3 is 17 residues. J lost 5 bases, V lost 2 bases, and 10 bases had no gene match. CDR3 residues: CASSLGASGGVLNEQYF. The CDR3 DNA follows: TGTGCCAGCAGTTTAGGGGCTAGCGGGGGGGTTCTCAACGAGCAGTACTTC.

V gene TRBV7-2 combines with J gene TRBJ2-2, with no clear D. In germline, CDR1 is SGHTA, CDR2 FQGNSA. V lost 1 base, J lost 4 bases, and 10 bases lay in between. The CDR3 runs 15 residues. As DNA, the CDR3 is TGTGCCAGCAGCTTAGGGGATACAGTCACCGGGGAGCTGTTTTTT. This gives the protein CASSLGDTVTGELFF.